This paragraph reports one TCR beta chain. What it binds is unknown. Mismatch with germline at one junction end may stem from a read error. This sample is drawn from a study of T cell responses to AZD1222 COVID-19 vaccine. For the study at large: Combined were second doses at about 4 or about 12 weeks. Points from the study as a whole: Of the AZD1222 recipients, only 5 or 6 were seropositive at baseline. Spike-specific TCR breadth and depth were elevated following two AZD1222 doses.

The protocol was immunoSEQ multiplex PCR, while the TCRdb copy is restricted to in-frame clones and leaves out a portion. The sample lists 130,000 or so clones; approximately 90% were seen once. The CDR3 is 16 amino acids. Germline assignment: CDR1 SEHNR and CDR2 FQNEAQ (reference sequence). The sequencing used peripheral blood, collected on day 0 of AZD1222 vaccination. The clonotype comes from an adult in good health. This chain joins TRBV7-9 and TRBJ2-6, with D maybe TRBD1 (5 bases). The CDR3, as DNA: TGTGCCAGCAGTTTAGGAACAGGAACTGGGGCCAACGTCCTGACTTTC. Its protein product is CASSLGTGTGANVLTF.